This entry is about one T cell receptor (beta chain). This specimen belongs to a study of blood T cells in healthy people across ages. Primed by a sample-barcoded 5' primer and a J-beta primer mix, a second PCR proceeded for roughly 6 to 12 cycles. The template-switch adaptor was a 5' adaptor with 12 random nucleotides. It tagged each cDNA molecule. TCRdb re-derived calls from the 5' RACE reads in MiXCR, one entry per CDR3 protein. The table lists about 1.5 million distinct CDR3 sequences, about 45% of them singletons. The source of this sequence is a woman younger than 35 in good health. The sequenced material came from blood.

The CDR3 sequence: CASSQVPSGSTYEQYF. The CDR3 nucleotides are TGCGCCAGCAGCCAAGTCCCTAGCGGGAGTACCTACGAGCAGTACTTC. V usage is TRBV4-1 and J usage is TRBJ2-7; 10 nucleotides align to TRBD2. Germline loops: CDR1 MGHRA, CDR2 YSYEKL. Germline trimming cut 1 base from V and 2 bases from J; bases unmatched to any gene: 5. The CDR3 has 16 residues.